The T cell receptor beta chain under discussion was sequenced for a study of beta chain features in type 1 diabetes (dated by TCRdb to the late 2010s). At the level of the whole study: Patients and healthy donors did not differ in mean age, gender distribution, total cell number or subset yield. A total of over 95,000,000 sorted cells were examined across all samples, and RNA yield correlated strongly with the number of cells per subset. In the study, recently diagnosed type 1 diabetes patients and matched healthy donors were compared on the TCRB repertoires of their sorted circulating CD4+ T cell subsets. Whereas all 30 or so donors provided naive and central memory subsets, regulatory and stem cell-like memory subsets were isolated from just 8 patients and roughly eight healthy donors.

Including the terminal cysteine and phenylalanine, the CDR3 comprises 15 residues. Only CDR3 DNA remains: 45 bases, in frame from the first base. The germline V gene sets CDR1 to MGHDK and CDR2 to SYGVNS. Trimmed from V: 6 bases; trimmed from J: 10 bases; junction bases lacking a gene match: 11. Comments on this clone: This receptor's antigen is unknown. Base qualities are not at hand, and no much larger clone is one base apart.

The High Capacity cDNA Reverse Transcription Kit was used to reverse transcribe all of the isolated RNA, meaning that expressed TCRB transcripts were what got sequenced. Deep immunoSEQ sequencing was performed on naive, central memory and regulatory T cell samples, with an average of approximately 4 million total reads per sample. Sorted cells were lysed in RLT buffer, and RNA was extracted using DNase-treated RNeasy Micro or Mini kits according to cell number. To prevent cross-contamination, every cell subset was processed on its own, while patient and healthy donor samples were processed together. TCRB sequences were amplified from cDNA with the immunoSEQ multiplex PCR, producing 87-bp fragments spanning the CDR3 region. Sequencing of the amplicons was done on the Illumina HiSeq platform. From the authors' description of their analysis: Synthetic template baselines were used to correct PCR bias computationally, reads within Hamming distance 2 were collapsed, and singletons that could not be merged were discarded. Reads were aligned against IMGT so that V, D and J genes, CDR3 length and insertions or deletions at six rearrangement sites could be assigned. Within each subset, clonotype counts were normalized to sorted cell number, after which true diversity and Gini coefficients were computed with the tcR R package. The overlap coefficient, calculated on TCRB nucleotide sequences, was used to quantify repertoire sharing. Out-of-frame TCRB sequences from naive cells were analyzed as a proxy for the pre-selection repertoire. The table was pulled from immuneACCESS by TCRdb, which kept in-frame rearrangements only. Such tables lose some clones; where checked, under half of the loss comes from unresolved V genes, and the rest has no known cause. V and J calls and clone size are those listed in that table; D and trimming were worked out from the DNA. The sample has around 240,000 clones on record, 55% to 70% of them singletons. In total, the top ten clones hold 0.053% of the sample.

Overall study results and their limits: Fewer insertions and more nucleotide deletions at VDJ recombination sites were observed in patients with type 1 diabetes, implying thymic rearrangement abnormalities. Sequencing cDNA rather than genomic DNA could over-represent highly expressing activated cells, although activation and CD3 levels did not differ between groups. The naive, central memory and regulatory TCRB repertoires appeared to resemble one another more closely among patients than among healthy donors. A moderate but significant shortening of TCRB CDR3 length was observed in type 1 diabetes patients in all four CD4+ subsets. Only small numbers of individuals were included in the HLA sub-analyses, which left unresolved whether HLA type had any influence on TCRB rearrangement. Shorter templates might be favored by PCR, yet because patient and control samples were amplified and corrected together, any such skew would affect both groups equally.

A single peripheral blood draw of around 120 mL on average was collected from each donor into heparinised tubes. A BD FACSAria II was used to sort naive, central memory, regulatory and stem cell-like memory CD4+ T cells with a panel that included CD45RO, CCR7, CD25, CD127, CD95 and CD27. Purity was above 95% for every sorted population. PBMCs were isolated right away by Lymphoprep density gradient centrifugation and were stained directly, without culture. So that batch effects would be minimized, each experiment stained and sorted samples in pairs, pairing one healthy donor with one patient. This chain is built from TRBV25-1 and TRBJ2-3, and TRBD2 matches 12 of the central bases. The sample consisted of naive CD4+ T cells from blood. Explained via the paper, the cell subset or site label denotes: true naive CD4+ T cells. This clonotype was sampled from a man younger than 45 in good health. DNA sequence: TGTGCCAGCAGACCGGGACTAGCGGGCCTCGGGGCGCAGTATTTT. It is translated as CASRPGLAGLGAQYF.